Listed here is a single T cell receptor beta chain. This sample stems from a study of blood T cell repertoires in COVID-19. At the level of the study: The United States, Italy and Spain provided the acute and convalescent COVID-19 samples.

This CDR3 region has 14 residues. V lost 5 bases to trimming and J lost 8 bases; unmatched junction nucleotides: 6. The V gene's germline CDR1 is SNHLY and CDR2 FYNNEI. Per the original methods: Nucleated cell number was recorded as an estimate derived from reference gene primer amplification. Sequenced by immunoSEQ multiplex PCR; TCRdb stores in-frame clones only, minus some. The V and J calls and clone size were taken over from that table, and D and trimming were inferred from the DNA. The data show tens of thousands of clones, 85% to 90% seen once. Material: peripheral blood. The origin of this receptor is a woman older than 75 with active or convalescent COVID-19. V and J are TRBV2 and TRBJ1-5, with TRBD1 identical over 10 bases. As DNA, the CDR3 is TGTGCCAGCAGTCCGGGACAGGGGTTTGAGCCCCAGCATTTT. It codes for CASSPGQGFEPQHF.